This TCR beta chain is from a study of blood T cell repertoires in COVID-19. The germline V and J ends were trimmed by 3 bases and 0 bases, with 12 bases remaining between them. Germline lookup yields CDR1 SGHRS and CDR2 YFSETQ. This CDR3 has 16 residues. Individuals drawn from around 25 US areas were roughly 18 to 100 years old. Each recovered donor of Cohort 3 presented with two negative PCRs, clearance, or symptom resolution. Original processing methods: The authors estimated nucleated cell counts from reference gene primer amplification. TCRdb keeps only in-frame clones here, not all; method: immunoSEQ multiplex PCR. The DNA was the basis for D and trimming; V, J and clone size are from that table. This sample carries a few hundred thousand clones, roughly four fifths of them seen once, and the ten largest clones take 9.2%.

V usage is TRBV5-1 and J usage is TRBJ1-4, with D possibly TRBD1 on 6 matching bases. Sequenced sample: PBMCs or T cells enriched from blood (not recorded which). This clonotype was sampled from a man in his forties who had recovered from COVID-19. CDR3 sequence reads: CASSSGGGPTNEKLFF. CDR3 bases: TGCGCCAGCAGCTCCGGGGGGGGCCCAACTAATGAAAAACTGTTTTTT.